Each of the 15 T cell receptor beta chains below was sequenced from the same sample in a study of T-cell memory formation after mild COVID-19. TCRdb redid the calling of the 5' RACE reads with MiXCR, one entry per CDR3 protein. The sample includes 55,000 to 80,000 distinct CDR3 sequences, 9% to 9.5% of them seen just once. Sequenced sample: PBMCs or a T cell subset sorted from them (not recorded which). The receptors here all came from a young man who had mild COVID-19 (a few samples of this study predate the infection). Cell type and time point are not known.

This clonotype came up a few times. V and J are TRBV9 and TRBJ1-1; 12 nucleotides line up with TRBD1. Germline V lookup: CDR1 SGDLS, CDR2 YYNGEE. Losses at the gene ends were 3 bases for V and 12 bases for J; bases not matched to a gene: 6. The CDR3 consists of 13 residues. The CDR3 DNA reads TGTGCCAGCAGCGACGGGACAGGGGGCCGAACTTTCTTT. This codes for CASSDGTGGRTFF.

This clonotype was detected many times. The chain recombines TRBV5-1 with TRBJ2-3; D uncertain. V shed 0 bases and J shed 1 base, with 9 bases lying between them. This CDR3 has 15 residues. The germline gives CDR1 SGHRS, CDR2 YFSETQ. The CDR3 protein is CASSLDDSRTDTQYF. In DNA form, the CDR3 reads TGCGCCAGCAGCTTGGATGACTCACGCACAGATACGCAGTATTTT.

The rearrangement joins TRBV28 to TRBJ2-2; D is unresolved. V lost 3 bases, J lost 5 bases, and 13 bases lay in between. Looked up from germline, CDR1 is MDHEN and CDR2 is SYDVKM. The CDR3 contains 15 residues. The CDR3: CASSLLAEYTGELFF. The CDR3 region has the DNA TGTGCCAGCAGTTTGTTGGCAGAATATACCGGGGAGCTGTTTTTT.

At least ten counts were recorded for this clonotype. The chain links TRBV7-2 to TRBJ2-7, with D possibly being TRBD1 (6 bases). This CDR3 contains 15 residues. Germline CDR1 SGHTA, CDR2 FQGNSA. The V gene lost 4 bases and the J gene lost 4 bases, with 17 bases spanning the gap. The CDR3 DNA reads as TGTGCCAGCAGCTCATACACAGGGTCCAGGTACGAGCAGTACGTC. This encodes CASSSYTGSRYEQYV.

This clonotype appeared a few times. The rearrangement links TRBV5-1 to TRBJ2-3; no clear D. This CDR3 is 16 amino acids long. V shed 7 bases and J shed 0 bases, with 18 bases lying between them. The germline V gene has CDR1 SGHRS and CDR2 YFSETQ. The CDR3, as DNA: TGCGCCAGCGGGCCCTCACGACAAACTAGCACAGATACGCAGTATTTT. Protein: CASGPSRQTSTDTQYF.

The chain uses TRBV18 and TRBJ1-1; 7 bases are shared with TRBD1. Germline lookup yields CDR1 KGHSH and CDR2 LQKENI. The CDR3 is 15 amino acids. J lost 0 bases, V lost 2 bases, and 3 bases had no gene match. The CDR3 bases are TGTGCCAGCTCACCAAGGACAGGACTGAACACTGAAGCTTTCTTT. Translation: CASSPRTGLNTEAFF.

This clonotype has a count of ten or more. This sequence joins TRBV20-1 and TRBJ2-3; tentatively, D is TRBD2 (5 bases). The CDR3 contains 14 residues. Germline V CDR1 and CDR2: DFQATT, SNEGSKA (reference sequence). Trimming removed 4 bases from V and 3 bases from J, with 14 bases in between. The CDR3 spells CSANSAGTTDTQYF. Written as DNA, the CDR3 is TGCAGTGCTAATTCGGCGGGTACTACAGATACGCAGTATTTT.

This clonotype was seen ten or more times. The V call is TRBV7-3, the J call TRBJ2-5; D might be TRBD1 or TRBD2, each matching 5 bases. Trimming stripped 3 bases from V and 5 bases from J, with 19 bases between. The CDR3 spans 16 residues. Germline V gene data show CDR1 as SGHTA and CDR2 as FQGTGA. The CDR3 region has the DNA TGTGCCAGCAGCTTGGGGGTAACACCCCAACTGGAGACCCAGTACTTC. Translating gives CASSLGVTPQLETQYF. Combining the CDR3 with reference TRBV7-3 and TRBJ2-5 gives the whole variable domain GAGVSQTPSNKVTEKGKYVELRCDPISGHTALYWYRQSLGQGPEFLIYFQGTGAADDSGLPNDRFFAVRPEGSVSTLKIQRTERGDSAVYLCASSLGVTPQLETQYFGPGTRLLVL.

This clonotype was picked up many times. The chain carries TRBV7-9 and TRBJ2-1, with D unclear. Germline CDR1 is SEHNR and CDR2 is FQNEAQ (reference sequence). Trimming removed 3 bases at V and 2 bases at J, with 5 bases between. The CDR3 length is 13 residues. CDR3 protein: CASSFGTYNEQFF. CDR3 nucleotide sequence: TGTGCCAGCAGCTTTGGTACCTACAATGAGCAGTTCTTC.

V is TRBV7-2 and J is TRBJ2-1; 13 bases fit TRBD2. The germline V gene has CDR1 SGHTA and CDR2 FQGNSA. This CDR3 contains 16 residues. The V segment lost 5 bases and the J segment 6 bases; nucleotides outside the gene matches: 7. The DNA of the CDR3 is TGTGCCAGCAGCACAGAACTAGCGGGGGGGCCCAATGAGCAGTTCTTC. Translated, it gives CASSTELAGGPNEQFF.

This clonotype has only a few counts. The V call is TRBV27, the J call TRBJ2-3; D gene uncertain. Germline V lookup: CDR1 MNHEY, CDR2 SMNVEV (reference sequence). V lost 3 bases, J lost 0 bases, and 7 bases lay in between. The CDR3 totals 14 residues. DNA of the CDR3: TGTGCCAGCAGTTTGGCGGAAAGCACAGATACGCAGTATTTT. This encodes CASSLAESTDTQYF.

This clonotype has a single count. The CDR3 protein is CASRPETSGETQYF. CDR3 bases: TGTGCCAGCAGACCTGAGACTAGCGGGGAGACCCAGTACTTC. V usage is TRBV28 and J usage is TRBJ2-5; 10 bases match TRBD2. The CDR3 contains 14 residues. Germline V lookup: CDR1 MDHEN, CDR2 SYDVKM. The trim removed 6 bases at V and 5 bases at J, leaving 6 bases unmatched.

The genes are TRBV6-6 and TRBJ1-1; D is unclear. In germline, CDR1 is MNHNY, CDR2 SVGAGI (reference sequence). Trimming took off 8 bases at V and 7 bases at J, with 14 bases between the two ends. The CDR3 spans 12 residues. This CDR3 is CASGIGQLEAFF. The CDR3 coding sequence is TGTGCCAGCGGGATAGGGCAGCTTGAAGCTTTCTTT.

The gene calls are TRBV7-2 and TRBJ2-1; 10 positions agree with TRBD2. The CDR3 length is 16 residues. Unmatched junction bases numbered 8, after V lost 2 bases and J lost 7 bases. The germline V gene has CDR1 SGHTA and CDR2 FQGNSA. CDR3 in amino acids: CASSLQGLALHNEQFF. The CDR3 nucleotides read TGTGCCAGCAGCTTACAGGGACTAGCGCTTCATAATGAGCAGTTCTTC.

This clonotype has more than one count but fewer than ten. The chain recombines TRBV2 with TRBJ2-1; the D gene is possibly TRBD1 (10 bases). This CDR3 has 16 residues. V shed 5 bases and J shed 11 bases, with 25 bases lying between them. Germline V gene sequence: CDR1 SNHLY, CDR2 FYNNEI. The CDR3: CASSRDRGGAGGKQFF. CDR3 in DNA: TGTGCCAGCAGTCGGGACAGGGGAGGCGCGGGAGGGAAGCAGTTCTTC.